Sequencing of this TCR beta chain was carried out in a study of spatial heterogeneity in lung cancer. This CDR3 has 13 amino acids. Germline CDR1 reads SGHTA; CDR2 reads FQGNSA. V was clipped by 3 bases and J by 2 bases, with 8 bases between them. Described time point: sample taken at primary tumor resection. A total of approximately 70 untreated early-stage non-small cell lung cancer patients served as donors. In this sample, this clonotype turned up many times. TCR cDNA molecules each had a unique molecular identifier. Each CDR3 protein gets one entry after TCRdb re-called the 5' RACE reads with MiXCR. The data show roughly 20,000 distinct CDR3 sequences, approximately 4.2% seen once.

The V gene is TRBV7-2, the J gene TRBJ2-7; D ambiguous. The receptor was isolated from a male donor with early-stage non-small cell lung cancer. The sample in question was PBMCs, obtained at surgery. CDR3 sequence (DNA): TGTGCCAGCAGCTTTAGACTTACCTACGAGCAGTACTTC. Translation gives CASSFRLTYEQYF.